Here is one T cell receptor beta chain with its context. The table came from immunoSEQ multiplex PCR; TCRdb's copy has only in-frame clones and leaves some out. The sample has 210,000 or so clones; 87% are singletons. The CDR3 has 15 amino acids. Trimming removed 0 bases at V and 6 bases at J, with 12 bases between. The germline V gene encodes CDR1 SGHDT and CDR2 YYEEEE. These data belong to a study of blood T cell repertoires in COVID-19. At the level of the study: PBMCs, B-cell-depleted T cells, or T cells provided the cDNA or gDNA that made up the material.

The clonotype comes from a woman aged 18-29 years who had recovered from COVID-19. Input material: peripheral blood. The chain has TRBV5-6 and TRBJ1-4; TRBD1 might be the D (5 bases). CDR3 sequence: CASSLGGSTHEKLFF. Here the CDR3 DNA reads TGTGCCAGCAGCTTGGGGGGCAGCACTCATGAAAAACTGTTTTTT.